A selection of T cell receptor beta chains follows, all from one sample in a study of CD8 T cells in Susac syndrome. MiXCR, run by TCRdb on the immunoSEQ multiplex PCR reads, gives a single entry per CDR3 protein. The sample contains 150,000 to 200,000 distinct CDR3 sequences, approximately 93% of which appear only once. The sequenced sample was CD4+ T cells from PBMCs. These receptors were collected from a human donor with multiple sclerosis. Each CDR3 is given with its conserved first and last residue. Fields, in order: J gene, D gene, V gene, clone size, CDR3 protein, CDR3 DNA. The D gene is left open where the match is weak. Expanded clones are given a class, and other clones once, few, many or no size at all.

>TRBJ2-7|TRBD2|TRBV11-2|NA
CASSLGAGGPVHEQYF
TGTGCCAGCAGCTTGGGAGCGGGAGGGCCGGTCCACGAGCAGTACTTC
>TRBJ1-1|NA|TRBV6-5|NA
CASSYRRNTEAFF
TGTGCCAGCAGTTACAGGCGGAACACTGAAGCTTTCTTT
>TRBJ2-7|TRBD1|TRBV9|NA
CASSVAVGQGTYEQYF
TGTGCCAGCAGCGTAGCTGTCGGACAGGGGACCTACGAGCAGTACTTC
>TRBJ2-5|TRBD2|TRBV5-8|NA
CASSKGLARQETQYF
TGTGCCAGCAGCAAGGGACTAGCGCGCCAAGAGACCCAGTACTTC
>TRBJ2-5|TRBD2|TRBV3-1|NA
CASSALAAQETQYF
TGTGCCAGCAGCGCCCTAGCGGCACAAGAGACCCAGTACTTC
>TRBJ2-4|TRBD2|TRBV27|NA
CASSGDPRVAGGLAKNIQYF
TGTGCCAGCAGTGGAGACCCAAGGGTAGCGGGAGGTTTAGCCAAAAACATTCAGTACTTC
>TRBJ2-1|TRBD1|TRBV3-1|once
CASSLHGTGQNEQFF
TGTGCCAGCAGCCTTCACGGGACAGGGCAGAATGAGCAGTTCTTC
>TRBJ1-2|NA|TRBV20-1|NA
CSATTNVGDGYTF
TGCAGTGCAACTACGAACGTCGGGGATGGCTACACCTTC
>TRBJ1-2|TRBD1|TRBV12-3/TRBV12-4|NA
CASSVWTGAYYGYTF
TGTGCCAGCAGCGTCTGGACAGGGGCCTACTATGGCTACACCTTC
>TRBJ2-1|NA|TRBV27|NA
CASYVRGPYNEQFF
TGTGCCAGCTACGTTAGGGGCCCCTACAATGAGCAGTTCTTC
>TRBJ1-3|NA|TRBV9|NA
CASSVAWDSTIYF
TGTGCCAGCAGCGTAGCTTGGGATAGCACCATATATTTT
>TRBJ1-4|NA|TRBV30|NA
CAWGGTATNEKLFF
TGTGCCTGGGGAGGGACCGCAACTAATGAAAAACTGTTTTTT
>TRBJ2-1|NA|TRBV24-1|NA
CATTAPVDNEQFF
TGTGCCACTACCGCCCCGGTCGACAATGAGCAGTTCTTC
>TRBJ2-7|TRBD1|TRBV5-1|NA
CASSSPDRGSYEQYF
TGCGCCAGCAGCTCCCCGGACAGGGGATCCTACGAGCAGTACTTC
>TRBJ1-1|NA|TRBV12-3/TRBV12-4|NA
CASSWSRGVAFF
TGTGCCAGCAGTTGGAGCCGTGGAGTAGCTTTCTTT
>TRBJ2-4|NA|TRBV3-1|NA
CASSPGRDGGPRNIQYF
TGTGCCAGCAGCCCTGGTAGAGATGGGGGTCCAAGAAACATTCAGTACTTC
>TRBJ2-7|NA|TRBV5-1|once
CASSSLGYEQYF
TGCGCCAGCAGCTCCCTAGGTTACGAGCAGTACTTC
>TRBJ2-3|TRBD2|TRBV5-5|NA
CASSRRTSGFTDTQYF
TGTGCCAGCAGCCGAAGGACTAGCGGATTCACAGATACGCAGTATTTT
>TRBJ1-6|TRBD1|TRBV2|NA
CASSERTGHSPLHF
TGTGCCAGCAGTGAACGGACAGGGCATTCACCCCTCCACTTT
>TRBJ1-2|NA|TRBV10-2|NA
CASSESRSGVANYGYTF
TGCGCCAGCAGTGAGTCACGCAGTGGGGTAGCTAACTATGGCTACACCTTC
>TRBJ2-7|TRBD2|TRBV10-3|NA
CAMRTSGSSYEQYF
TGTGCCATGCGGACTAGCGGGAGTTCCTACGAGCAGTACTTC
>TRBJ2-7|NA|TRBV7-2|NA
CASSLAEGRNEQYF
TGTGCCAGCAGCTTAGCGGAGGGACGCAACGAGCAGTACTTC
>TRBJ2-5|NA|TRBV20-1|NA
CSASRSSGAQETQYF
TGCAGTGCTAGCCGGTCGTCAGGGGCCCAAGAGACCCAGTACTTC
>TRBJ2-7|NA|TRBV2|NA
CASTETYEQYF
TGTGCCAGTACAGAGACCTACGAGCAGTACTTC
>TRBJ2-7|NA|TRBV6-1|NA
CASTRTETYEQYF
TGTGCCAGCACCAGGACAGAGACCTACGAGCAGTACTTC
>TRBJ2-6|TRBD1|TRBV20-1|NA
CSAATGVGANVLTF
TGCAGTGCTGCGACAGGGGTGGGGGCCAACGTCCTGACTTTC
>TRBJ2-5|NA|TRBV9|NA
CASSVAPQARQETQYF
TGTGCCAGCAGCGTAGCTCCCCAGGCCCGCCAAGAGACCCAGTACTTC
>TRBJ2-7|NA|TRBV5-1|few
CASSLATADISYEQYF
TGCGCCAGCAGCTTGGCCACGGCAGATATCAGCTACGAGCAGTACTTC
>TRBJ1-2|NA|TRBV2|NA
CASSGGPGYGYTF
TGTGCCAGCAGTGGGGGGCCGGGCTATGGCTACACCTTC
>TRBJ2-1|TRBD2|TRBV24-1|NA
CATSESTLAGQTYNEQFF
TGTGCCACCAGTGAATCTACGTTAGCGGGACAAACCTACAATGAGCAGTTCTTC
>TRBJ1-1|NA|TRBV3-1|few
CASSQDSRVGTEAFF
TGTGCCAGCAGCCAAGATTCCAGGGTTGGGACTGAAGCTTTCTTT
>TRBJ1-1|TRBD1|TRBV24-1|NA
CATSSGPGQGLNTEAFF
TGTGCCACCAGTTCGGGGCCGGGACAGGGCCTGAACACTGAAGCTTTCTTT
>TRBJ1-2|TRBD1|TRBV9|NA
CASSPRDSTSYGYTF
TGTGCCAGCAGCCCGAGGGACAGTACCTCCTATGGCTACACCTTC
>TRBJ1-6|NA|TRBV25-1|NA
CASSEGFNSPLHF
TGTGCCAGCAGTGAGGGCTTTAATTCACCCCTCCACTTT
>TRBJ2-3|NA|TRBV4-2|NA
CASSQDWSSPRTDTQYF
TGTGCCAGCAGCCAAGATTGGTCCTCCCCCCGCACAGATACGCAGTATTTT
>TRBJ2-5|TRBD2|TRBV7-2|once
CASSLGLAESYETQYF
TGTGCCAGCAGCTTAGGACTAGCCGAGTCCTATGAGACCCAGTACTTC